The present T cell receptor beta chain was sequenced within a study of molecular identifiers for immune sequencing clone quantification. Study as a whole: Replicates split RNA from approximately 22,000 or 94,000 naive CD8 cells five ways, and the researchers sequenced four portions.

Each CDR3 protein gets one entry after TCRdb re-called the PCR reads with MiXCR. Of about 630,000 distinct CDR3 sequences detected, over 25% appear once; the ten largest clones hold 0.78%. There are a few counts of this clonotype. Looked up from germline, CDR1 is KGHSY and CDR2 is FQNENV. The CDR3 consists of 14 residues. V was cut by 0 bases and J by 4 bases, with 7 bases left in between. This TCR was recovered from a human donor in good health. Some libraries in this study had Jurkat cell RNA spiked in. This rearrangement joins TRBV16 to TRBJ2-1; D unclear. Sequenced material: naive CD8+ T cells from blood, with Jurkat cell RNA spiked in. Subset in this sample: FACS-sorted CD8+CD4-CCR7+CD45RA+ naive T cells. In DNA, the CDR3 is TGTGCCAGCAGCCAATCTAGAGGTTACAATGAGCAGTTCTTC. The encoded protein is CASSQSRGYNEQFF. Supplemented by reference TRBV16 and TRBJ2-1, the full variable domain reads GEEVAQTPKHLVRGEGQKAKLYCAPIKGHSYVFWYQQVLKNEFKFLISFQNENVFDETGMPKERFSAKCLPNSPCSLEIQATKLEDSAVYFCASSQSRGYNEQFFGPGTRLTVL.